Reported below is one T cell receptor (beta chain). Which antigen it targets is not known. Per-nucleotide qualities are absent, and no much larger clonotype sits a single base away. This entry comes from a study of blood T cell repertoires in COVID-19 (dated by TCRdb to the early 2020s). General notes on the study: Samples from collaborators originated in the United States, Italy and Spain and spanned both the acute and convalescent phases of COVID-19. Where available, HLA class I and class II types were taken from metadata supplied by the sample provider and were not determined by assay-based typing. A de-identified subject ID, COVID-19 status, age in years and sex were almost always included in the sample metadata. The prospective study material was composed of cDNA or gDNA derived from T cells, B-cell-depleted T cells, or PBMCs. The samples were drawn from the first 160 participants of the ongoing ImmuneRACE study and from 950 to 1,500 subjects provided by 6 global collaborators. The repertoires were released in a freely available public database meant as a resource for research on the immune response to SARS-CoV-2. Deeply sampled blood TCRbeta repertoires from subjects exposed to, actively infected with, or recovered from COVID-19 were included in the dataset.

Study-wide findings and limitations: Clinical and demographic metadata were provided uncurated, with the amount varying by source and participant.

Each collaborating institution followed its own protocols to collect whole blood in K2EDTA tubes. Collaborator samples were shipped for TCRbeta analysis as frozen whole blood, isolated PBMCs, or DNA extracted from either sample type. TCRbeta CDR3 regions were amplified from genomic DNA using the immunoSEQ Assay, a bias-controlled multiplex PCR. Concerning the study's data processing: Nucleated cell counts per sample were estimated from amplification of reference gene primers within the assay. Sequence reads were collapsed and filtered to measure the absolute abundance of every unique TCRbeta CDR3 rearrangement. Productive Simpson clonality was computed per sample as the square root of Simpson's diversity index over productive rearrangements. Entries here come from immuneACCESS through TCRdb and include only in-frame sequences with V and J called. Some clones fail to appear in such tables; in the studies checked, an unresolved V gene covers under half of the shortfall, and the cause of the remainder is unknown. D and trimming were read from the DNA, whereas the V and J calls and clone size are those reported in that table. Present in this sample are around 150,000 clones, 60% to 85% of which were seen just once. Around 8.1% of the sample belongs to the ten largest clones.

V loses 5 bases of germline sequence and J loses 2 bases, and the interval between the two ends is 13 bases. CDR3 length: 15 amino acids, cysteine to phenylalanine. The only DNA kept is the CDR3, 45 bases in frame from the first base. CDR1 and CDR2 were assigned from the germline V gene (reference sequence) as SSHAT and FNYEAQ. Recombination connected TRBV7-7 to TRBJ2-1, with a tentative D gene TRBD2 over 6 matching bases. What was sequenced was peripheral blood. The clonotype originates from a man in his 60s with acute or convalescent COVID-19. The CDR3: CASSARLDAYNEQFF. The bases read TGTGCCAGCAGCGCCCGACTAGACGCCTACAATGAGCAGTTCTTC.